Below, one TCR beta chain is given with its context. No antigen is known for it. The sample originates from a study of cytomegalovirus exposure and HLA in healthy donors. Study findings and constraints: Accurate prediction of HLA-A and HLA-B alleles (for most subjects) was reportedly achieved from TCR beta sequences. A few V segments could not be told apart, such as TRBV6-2 and TRBV6-3, and were left out. Fewer N-insertions than the approximately 680-donor mean were reportedly shown by an Asian-associated ancestry cluster in a later analysis. Most TCR sequences were seen very rarely across donors, but some public TCRs occurred in many.

The PCR ran on 60 Vbeta and 13 Jbeta primers. Generated by immunoSEQ multiplex PCR, the TCRdb table keeps only in-frame clones and is missing some. The table lists 200,000 or so clones, around 87% of them singletons. Germline CDR1 KGHSH, CDR2 LQKENI. The CDR3 has 14 residues. The V end was cut by 4 bases, the J end by 4 bases, with 8 bases between. The sample was PBMCs. The chain joins TRBV18 to TRBJ1-6; D unresolved. The receptor comes from a man aged 25-40 years in good health and CMV-seronegative. DNA of the CDR3: TGTGCCAGCTCACAAGACAAGTATAATTCACCCCTCCACTTT. Its protein product is CASSQDKYNSPLHF.